The 17 T cell receptor beta chains in this list originate from one sample, sequenced in a study of T-cell reconstitution after alpha-beta-depleted transplantation in children. Unique molecular identifiers featured in how the TCRbeta library was prepared. TCRdb itself ran the PCR reads through MiXCR, one entry per CDR3 protein. Of about 610,000 distinct CDR3 sequences listed, 8% to 11% are singletons. The sample here was PBMCs from the stem cell graft donor, taken from the stem cell graft. The receptors were gathered from a human donor who donated a stem cell graft to a child with acute myeloid leukemia.

This clonotype was counted many times. J is TRBJ2-3 and V is TRBV20-1, with D uncertain. Germline loops: CDR1 DFQATT, CDR2 SNEGSKA (reference sequence). The CDR3 covers 16 residues. Deletions cut 0 bases from V and 0 bases from J, with 13 bases between. The CDR3 loop reads CSARDRVVSSTDTQYF. The CDR3 nucleotides read TGCAGTGCTAGAGATAGAGTGGTTTCTAGCACAGATACGCAGTATTTT.

This clonotype was observed many times. V is TRBV4-3 and J is TRBJ2-3; D is ambiguous. The CDR3 spans 14 residues. V was shortened by 1 base and J by 2 bases, with 7 bases between the two germline ends. Germline CDR1 reads LGHNA; CDR2 reads YSLEER. CDR3 amino acids: CASSQAVVTDTQYF. The CDR3 nucleotides read TGCGCCAGCAGCCAAGCAGTGGTCACAGATACGCAGTATTTT.

The CDR3 sequence is CSVFHVNTQYF. The CDR3 nucleotides read TGCAGCGTTTTTCACGTGAATACGCAGTATTTT. This chain links TRBV29-1 with TRBJ2-3; no clear D gene. V was trimmed by 5 bases and J by 7 bases, leaving 10 bases between them. This CDR3 contains 11 residues. Germline lookup yields CDR1 SQVTM and CDR2 ANQGSEA.

This chain joins TRBV20-1 and TRBJ1-5; tentative D call: TRBD1 (5 bases). There are 13 residues in the CDR3. V shed 2 bases and J shed 6 bases, with 11 bases lying between them. Germline V gene lookup returns CDR1 DFQATT and CDR2 SNEGSKA (reference sequence). In DNA, the CDR3 is TGCAGTGCTAGACTTAGTAGGGGTCAGCCCCAGCATTTT. This codes for CSARLSRGQPQHF.

The chain uses TRBV7-3 and TRBJ2-7, with 7 bases that match TRBD1. The CDR3 is 13 residues long. V shed 6 bases, J shed 5 bases, and the junction held 7 bases outside the gene matches. The germline gives CDR1 SGHTA, CDR2 FQGTGA. CDR3 in DNA: TGTGCCAGCAGTCCCGGGACAGTTCACGAGCAGTACTTC. It yields the protein CASSPGTVHEQYF. Together with reference TRBV7-3 and TRBJ2-7, the CDR3 gives the full variable domain: GAGVSQTPSNKVTEKGKYVELRCDPISGHTALYWYRQSLGQGPEFLIYFQGTGAADDSGLPNDRFFAVRPEGSVSTLKIQRTERGDSAVYLCASSPGTVHEQYFGPGTRLTVT.

This clonotype has a count of ten or more. CDR3: CSVDVAGGGYEQFF. CDR3 nucleotides: TGCAGCGTTGATGTGGCAGGGGGGGGCTATGAGCAGTTCTTC. The gene calls are TRBV29-1 and TRBJ2-1; D may correspond to TRBD1 or TRBD2 (7 bases each). Germline CDR1 and CDR2: SQVTM and ANQGSEA. V dropped 3 bases and J dropped 8 bases, with 17 bases sitting between them. The CDR3 extends over 14 amino acids.

The chain links TRBV20-1 to TRBJ2-5; tentatively, D is TRBD1 or TRBD2 (5 bases each). With 5 bases removed from V and 4 bases from J, the gap between germline ends came to 17 bases. This CDR3 spans 14 amino acids. Germline V lookup: CDR1 DFQATT, CDR2 SNEGSKA (reference sequence). The DNA for the CDR3 is TGCAGTGCTCCTCCGCGAGGGGCTCGAGAGACCCAGTACTTC. Translated: CSAPPRGARETQYF.

This chain joins TRBV4-3 and TRBJ2-2; D is uncertain. Per the germline V gene, CDR1 is LGHNA and CDR2 is YSLEER. V gave up 1 base and J gave up 5 bases, with 11 bases separating them. The CDR3 consists of 15 residues. The CDR3 protein is CASSQAPDSTGELFF. For the CDR3, the DNA is TGCGCCAGCAGCCAAGCGCCAGATAGTACCGGGGAGCTGTTTTTT.

On this clonotype: Compared with germline, one end of the junction differs, possibly owing to a read error. The genes are TRBV6-5 and TRBJ2-7, with a tentative D call TRBD2 (6 bases). The germline CDR1 and CDR2 sequences are MNHEY and SVGAGI. The CDR3 runs to 16 residues. The CDR3 loop reads CTSSYNVKAGNWEQYF. The DNA of the CDR3 is TGTACCAGCAGTTACAATGTCAAAGCGGGCAACTGGGAGCAGTACTTC.

This clonotype showed up just a few times. The chain is built from TRBV9 and TRBJ2-3, with D possibly being TRBD2 (6 bases). This CDR3 spans 14 amino acids. Germline CDR1 is SGDLS and CDR2 is YYNGEE. Trimming removed 3 bases at V and 2 bases at J, with 10 bases between. The DNA for the CDR3 is TGTGCCAGCAGCGAACGGGGGTACACAGATACGCAGTATTTT. The encoded protein is CASSERGYTDTQYF.

V gene TRBV7-9 combines with J gene TRBJ2-7; a weak D match, TRBD2 (6 bases). The germline V gene encodes CDR1 SEHNR and CDR2 FQNEAQ (reference sequence). This CDR3 region has 15 residues. Deletions cut 1 base from V and 2 bases from J, with 12 bases between. The CDR3 DNA reads as TGTGCCAGCAGCTTAGGAGGAGGGCTAACCTACGAGCAGTACTTC. Protein product: CASSLGGGLTYEQYF. Full variable domain (outside the CDR3, taken from reference TRBV7-9 and TRBJ2-7): DTGVSQNPRHKITKRGQNVTFRCDPISEHNRLYWYRQTLGQGPEFLTYFQNEAQLEKSRLLSDRFSAERPKGSFSTLEIQRTEQGDSAMYLCASSLGGGLTYEQYFGPGTRLTVT.

This chain connects TRBV11-2 to TRBJ2-5; D not certain. V was shortened by 0 bases and J by 5 bases, with 4 bases between the two germline ends. Germline lookup yields CDR1 SGHAT and CDR2 FQNNGV. The CDR3 runs to 12 residues. The DNA for the CDR3 is TGTGCCAGCAGCTTAGATCTGGAGACCCAGTACTTC. Its translation is CASSLDLETQYF.

This clonotype occurred a few times. The chain employs TRBV24-1 and TRBJ2-3; the D is unclear. Germline V gives CDR1 KGHDR, CDR2 SFDVKD. The CDR3 has 16 residues. V lost 0 bases, J lost 0 bases, and 9 bases lay in between. The CDR3 DNA is TGTGCCACCAGTGATTTGCTTCCAACTAGCACAGATACGCAGTATTTT. Translating it yields CATSDLLPTSTDTQYF.

The chain links TRBV10-3 to TRBJ2-3; TRBD2 matches 12 bases. V shed 6 bases, J shed 4 bases, and the junction held 2 bases outside the gene matches. There are 14 residues in the CDR3. Germline loops: CDR1 ENHRY, CDR2 SYGVKD. CDR3 bases: TGTGCCATCAGGACTAGCGGGAGCCCAGATACGCAGTATTTT. Translation gives CAIRTSGSPDTQYF.

The chain combines TRBV7-2 with TRBJ1-5; 8 bases fit TRBD1. V trimming: 2 bases; J trimming: 5 bases; junction bases outside the gene matches: 2. This CDR3 comprises 14 residues. Germline V CDR1 and CDR2: SGHTA, FQGNSA. The CDR3 nucleotides are TGTGCCAGCAGCTTATTACAGGGGGATCAGCCCCAGCATTTT. It is translated as CASSLLQGDQPQHF. Full variable domain (outside the CDR3, taken from reference TRBV7-2 and TRBJ1-5): GAGVSQSPSNKVTEKGKDVELRCDPISGHTALYWYRQSLGQGLEFLIYFQGNSAPDKSGLPSDRFSAERTGGSVSTLTIQRTQQEDSAVYLCASSLLQGDQPQHFGDGTRLSIL.

This clonotype has only a few counts. Here the CDR3 DNA reads TGTGCCAGCAGCCACCGGACTAGCGGGTTCTACAATGAGCAGTTCTTC. Amino acid sequence: CASSHRTSGFYNEQFF. The rearrangement joins TRBV14 to TRBJ2-1; 11 nucleotides match TRBD2. CDR3 length equals 16 residues. V was pared by 3 bases and J by 3 bases, with 4 bases of the junction left unmatched. The V gene's germline CDR1 is SGHDN and CDR2 FVKESK.

This chain joins TRBV18 and TRBJ1-1; 9 bases map to TRBD1. Germline V lookup: CDR1 KGHSH, CDR2 LQKENI. Trimming took 4 bases from V and 4 from J; bases not matched to a gene: 7. CDR3 size: 15 residues. The CDR3 DNA reads as TGTGCCAGCTCACGACAGGGGGGTGCGGGCACTGAAGCTTTCTTT. Translating it yields CASSRQGGAGTEAFF.